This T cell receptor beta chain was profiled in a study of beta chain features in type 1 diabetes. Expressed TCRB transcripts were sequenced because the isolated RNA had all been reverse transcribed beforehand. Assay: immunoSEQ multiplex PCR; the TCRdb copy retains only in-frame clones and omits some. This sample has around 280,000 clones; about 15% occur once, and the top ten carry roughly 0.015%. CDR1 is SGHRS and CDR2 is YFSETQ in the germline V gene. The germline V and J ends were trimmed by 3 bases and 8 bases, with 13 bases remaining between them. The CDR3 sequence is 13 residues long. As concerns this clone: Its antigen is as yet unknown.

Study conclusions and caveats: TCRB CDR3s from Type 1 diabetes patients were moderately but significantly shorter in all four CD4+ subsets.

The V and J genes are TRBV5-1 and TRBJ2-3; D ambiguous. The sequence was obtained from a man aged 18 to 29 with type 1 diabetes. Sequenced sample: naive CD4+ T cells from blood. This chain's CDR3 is CASSSSPQATQYF. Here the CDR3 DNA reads TGCGCCAGCAGCTCATCCCCCCAGGCTACGCAGTATTTT.